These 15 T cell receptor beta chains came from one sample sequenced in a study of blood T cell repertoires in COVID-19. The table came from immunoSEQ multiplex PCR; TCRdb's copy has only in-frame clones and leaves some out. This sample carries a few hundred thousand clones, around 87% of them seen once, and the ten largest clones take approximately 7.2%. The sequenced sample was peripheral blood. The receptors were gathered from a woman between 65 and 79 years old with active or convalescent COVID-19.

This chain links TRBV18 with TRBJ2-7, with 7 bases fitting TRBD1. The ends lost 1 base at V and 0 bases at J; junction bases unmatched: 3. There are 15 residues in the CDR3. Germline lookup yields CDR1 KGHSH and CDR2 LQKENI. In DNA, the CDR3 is TGTGCCAGCTCACCACAGGGACAGAGCTCCTACGAGCAGTACTTC. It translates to CASSPQGQSSYEQYF.

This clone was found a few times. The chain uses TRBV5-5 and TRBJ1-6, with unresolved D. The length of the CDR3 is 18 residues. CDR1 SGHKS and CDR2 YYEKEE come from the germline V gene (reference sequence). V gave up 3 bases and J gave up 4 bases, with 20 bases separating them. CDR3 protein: CASSSMFGGRVYNSPLHF. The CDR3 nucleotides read TGTGCCAGCAGCTCGATGTTTGGAGGGCGGGTATATAATTCACCCCTCCACTTT.

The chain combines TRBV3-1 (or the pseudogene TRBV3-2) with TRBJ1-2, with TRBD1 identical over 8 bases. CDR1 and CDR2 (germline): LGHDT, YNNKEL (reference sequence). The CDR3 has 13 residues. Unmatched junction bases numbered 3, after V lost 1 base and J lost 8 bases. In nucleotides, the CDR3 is TGTGCCAGCAGCCAAGGCAGGGGGCTCGGCTACACCTTC. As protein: CASSQGRGLGYTF.

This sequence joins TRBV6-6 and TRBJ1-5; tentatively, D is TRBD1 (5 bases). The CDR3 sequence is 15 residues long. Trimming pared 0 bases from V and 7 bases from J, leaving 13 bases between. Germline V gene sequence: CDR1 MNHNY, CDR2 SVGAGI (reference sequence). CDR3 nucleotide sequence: TGTGCCAGCAGTTACTCGCAGGAGGGGTGGCAGCCCCAGCATTTT. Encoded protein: CASSYSQEGWQPQHF.

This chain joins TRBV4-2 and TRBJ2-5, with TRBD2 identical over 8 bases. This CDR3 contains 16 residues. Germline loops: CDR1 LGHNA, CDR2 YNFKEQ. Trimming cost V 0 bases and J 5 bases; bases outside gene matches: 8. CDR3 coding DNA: TGTGCCAGCAGCCAAGAGGTTCGGGGGGGCGGGGAGACCCAGTACTTC. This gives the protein CASSQEVRGGGETQYF.

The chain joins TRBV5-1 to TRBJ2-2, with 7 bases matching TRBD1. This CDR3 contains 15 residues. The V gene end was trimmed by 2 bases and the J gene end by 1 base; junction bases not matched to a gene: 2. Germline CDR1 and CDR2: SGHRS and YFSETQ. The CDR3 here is CASSLRTGNTGELFF. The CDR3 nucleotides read TGCGCCAGCAGCTTAAGGACAGGGAACACCGGGGAGCTGTTTTTT.

The DNA for the CDR3 is TGTGCCAGCAGCCAAGAGCAGGGTAACTATGGCTACACCTTC. It codes for CASSQEQGNYGYTF. The chain has TRBV3-1 (or the pseudogene TRBV3-2) and TRBJ1-2, with D possibly matching TRBD1 (5 bases). The CDR3 is made up of 14 amino acids. V was trimmed by 0 bases and J by 1 base, leaving 6 bases between them. Germline loops: CDR1 LGHDT, CDR2 YNNKEL (reference sequence).

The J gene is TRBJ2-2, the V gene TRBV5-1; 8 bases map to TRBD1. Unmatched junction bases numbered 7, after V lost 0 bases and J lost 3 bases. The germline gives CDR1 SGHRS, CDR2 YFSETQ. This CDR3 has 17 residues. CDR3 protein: CASSLDPDRADTGELFF. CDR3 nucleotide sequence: TGCGCCAGCAGCTTGGACCCGGACAGGGCCGACACCGGGGAGCTGTTTTTT.

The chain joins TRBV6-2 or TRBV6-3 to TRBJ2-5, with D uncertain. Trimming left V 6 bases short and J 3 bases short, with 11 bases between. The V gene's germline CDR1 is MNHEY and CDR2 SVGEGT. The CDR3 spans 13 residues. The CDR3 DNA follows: TGTGCCAGCAGCTCTGACATAGAAGAGACCCAGTACTTC. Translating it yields CASSSDIEETQYF.

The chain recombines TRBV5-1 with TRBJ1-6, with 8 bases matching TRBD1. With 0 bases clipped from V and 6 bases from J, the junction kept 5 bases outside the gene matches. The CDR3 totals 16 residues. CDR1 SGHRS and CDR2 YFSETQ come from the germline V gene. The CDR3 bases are TGCGCCAGCAGCTTGGACAGGGGGGCCTCTAATTCACCCCTCCACTTT. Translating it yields CASSLDRGASNSPLHF.

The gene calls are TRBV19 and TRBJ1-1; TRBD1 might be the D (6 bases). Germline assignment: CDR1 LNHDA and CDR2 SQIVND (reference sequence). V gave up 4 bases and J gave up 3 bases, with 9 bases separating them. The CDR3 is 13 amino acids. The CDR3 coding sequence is TGTGCCAGTAGTAAGTGGACAGACACTGAAGCTTTCTTT. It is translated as CASSKWTDTEAFF.

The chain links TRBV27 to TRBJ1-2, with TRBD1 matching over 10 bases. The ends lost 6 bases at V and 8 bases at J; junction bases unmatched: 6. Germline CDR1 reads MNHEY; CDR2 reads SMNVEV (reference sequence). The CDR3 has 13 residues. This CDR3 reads CASRGTGVGGYTF. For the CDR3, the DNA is TGTGCCAGCAGAGGGACAGGGGTGGGAGGCTACACCTTC.

CDR3 in DNA: TGCAGTGGGATAGAGGTGGAGACCCAGTACTTC. Its protein product is CSGIEVETQYF. The genes are TRBV20-1 and TRBJ2-5; D not resolved. V shed 7 bases and J shed 5 bases, with 11 bases lying between them. The CDR3 spans 11 residues. Germline assignment: CDR1 DFQATT and CDR2 SNEGSKA (reference sequence).

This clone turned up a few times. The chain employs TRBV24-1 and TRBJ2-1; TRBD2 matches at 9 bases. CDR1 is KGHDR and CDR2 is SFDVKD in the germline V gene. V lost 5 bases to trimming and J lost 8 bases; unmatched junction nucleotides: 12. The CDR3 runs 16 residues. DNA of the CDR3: TGTGCCACCAGTGTCTTGACTAGCGGCCAACTTTATGAGCAGTTCTTC. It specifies CATSVLTSGQLYEQFF.

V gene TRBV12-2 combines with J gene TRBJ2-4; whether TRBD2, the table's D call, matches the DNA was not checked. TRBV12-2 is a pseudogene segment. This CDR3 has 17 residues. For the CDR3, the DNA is TGTGCAAGTCGCGCTAAAGCCCGTCAGCGTTTCGAAAACATTCAGTACTTC. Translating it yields CASRAKARQRFENIQYF.